A single sample gave rise to the 9 T cell receptor beta chains below, sequenced in a study of T cells after yellow fever vaccination. Each CDR3 protein gets one entry after TCRdb re-called the 5' RACE reads with MiXCR. This sample has 300,000 or so distinct CDR3 sequences; roughly 8.7% occur once, and the top ten carry 3% to 3.5%. Sequencing was performed on CD4+ T cells sorted from PBMCs, taken 5 days after the yellow fever booster vaccination. The receptors were gathered from a man aged 18-30 years who received the YFV17D yellow fever vaccine.

A few counts support this clonotype. This chain uses TRBV7-2 with TRBJ2-1, with D perhaps TRBD1 (6 bases). Trimming cost V 4 bases and J 15 bases, with 19 bases left between them. The germline CDR1 and CDR2 sequences are SGHTA and FQGNSA. The CDR3 totals 13 residues. The CDR3 DNA is TGTGCCAGCAGCTCCCAACCGGACAGACCGGGGTTCTTC. This encodes CASSSQPDRPGFF.

The chain recombines TRBV4-1 with TRBJ1-2, with unresolved D. The germline gives CDR1 MGHRA, CDR2 YSYEKL. Trimming cost V 1 base and J 8 bases, with 17 bases left between them. This CDR3 region has 15 residues. CDR3 nucleotides: TGCGCCAGCAGCCAAGGTCGGCAGCGCTGGGCAGGCTACACCTTC. Amino acid sequence: CASSQGRQRWAGYTF.

This clonotype has more than one count but fewer than ten. The V and J genes are TRBV6-5 and TRBJ1-3, with unresolved D. The germline V and J ends were trimmed by 7 bases and 0 bases, with 10 bases remaining between them. The germline gives CDR1 MNHEY, CDR2 SVGAGI. The CDR3 consists of 14 residues. Here the CDR3 DNA reads TGTGCCAGCACCCGCCGGAGCTCTGGAAACACCATATATTTT. Its protein is CASTRRSSGNTIYF.

The rearrangement joins TRBV7-8 to TRBJ2-7; maybe TRBD2 (6 bases). The CDR3 totals 16 residues. Germline V gene sequence: CDR1 SGHVS, CDR2 FQNEAQ. V dropped 0 bases and J dropped 2 bases, with 14 bases sitting between them. The CDR3 coding sequence is TGTGCCAGCAGCTTAGCATCTAGCGCCGTTGCCTACGAGCAGTACTTC. Amino acid sequence: CASSLASSAVAYEQYF. Looking up the rest from reference TRBV7-8 and TRBJ2-7 gives the full variable domain: GAGVSQSPRYKVAKRGQDVALRCDPISGHVSLFWYQQALGQGPEFLTYFQNEAQLDKSGLPSDRFFAERPEGSVSTLKIQRTQQEDSAVYLCASSLASSAVAYEQYFGPGTRLTVT.

A few counts support this clonotype. The V gene is TRBV7-2, the J gene TRBJ1-5; D is uncertain. The ends were cut back, 0 bases at V and 9 bases at J, with 9 bases in the middle. Germline V CDR1 and CDR2: SGHTA, FQGNSA. The CDR3 covers 13 residues. The CDR3, as DNA: TGTGCCAGCAGCTTAGCGGGGTTGGGGCCCCAGCATTTT. This translates into CASSLAGLGPQHF. Drawing the rest from reference TRBV7-2 and TRBJ1-5, the complete variable domain is GAGVSQSPSNKVTEKGKDVELRCDPISGHTALYWYRQSLGQGLEFLIYFQGNSAPDKSGLPSDRFSAERTGGSVSTLTIQRTQQEDSAVYLCASSLAGLGPQHFGDGTRLSIL.

In this sample, this clonotype turned up many times. The chain combines TRBV28 with TRBJ2-2; 8 bases match TRBD1. The V gene's germline CDR1 is MDHEN and CDR2 SYDVKM. The trim removed 5 bases at V and 4 bases at J, leaving 9 bases unmatched. The CDR3 is 16 residues long. The CDR3, as DNA: TGTGCCAGCAGTCCCAGACAGGGGTTTGGCACCGGGGAGCTGTTTTTT. Protein: CASSPRQGFGTGELFF. The full variable domain, rest sourced from reference TRBV28 and TRBJ2-2, is DVKVTQSSRYLVKRTGEKVFLECVQDMDHENMFWYRQDPGLGLRLIYFSYDVKMKEKGDIPEGYSVSREKKERFSLILESASTNQTSMYLCASSPRQGFGTGELFFGEGSRLTVL.

This clonotype was counted between two and nine times. In nucleotides, the CDR3 is TGTGCCAGCAGTTCAATGGGGAACACTGAAGCTTTCTTT. Amino acids: CASSSMGNTEAFF. The rearrangement links TRBV6-2 or TRBV6-3 to TRBJ1-1; D unresolved. V lost 4 bases to trimming and J lost 1 base, with 7 bases between them. Per germline, CDR1 MNHEY and CDR2 SVGEGT. The CDR3 is 13 residues long.

This clonotype appeared a few times. This chain uses TRBV5-1 with TRBJ2-6, with D uncertain. V was clipped by 5 bases and J by 0 bases, with 15 bases between them. The CDR3 contains 17 residues. CDR1 and CDR2 from the germline V gene are SGHRS and YFSETQ. The CDR3 DNA sequence: TGCGCCAGCAGTACAGAACCCTTCAGCTCTGGGGCCAACGTCCTGACTTTC. Translating gives CASSTEPFSSGANVLTF.

This clonotype occurred a few times. The V gene is TRBV10-3, the J gene TRBJ1-4; a possible D gene is TRBD1 (6 bases). This CDR3 has 15 amino acids. CDR1 is ENHRY, CDR2 SYGVKD, per germline. Trimming removed 3 bases at V and 7 bases at J, with 15 bases between. The CDR3 protein is CAISDQGGRGEKLFF. The CDR3 DNA reads as TGTGCCATCAGTGACCAAGGGGGAAGAGGTGAAAAACTGTTTTTT.